These 28 T cell receptor beta chains were sequenced from one sample in a study of control samples from healthy donors and cancer patients. Sequencing used immunoSEQ multiplex PCR; TCRdb keeps in-frame clones, though not all of them. The table includes about 140,000 clones, 75% to 95% detected once. Material for sequencing was blood. All receptors come from a young man in good health.

CDR3 DNA: TGTGCCAGCAGCCATTTACAGGTGGGACCCTACGAGCAGTACTTC. It encodes CASSHLQVGPYEQYF. This sequence joins TRBV3-1 (or the pseudogene TRBV3-2) and TRBJ2-7, with D possibly called TRBD1 or TRBD2 (5 bases each). Germline V gives CDR1 LGHDT, CDR2 YNNKEL (reference sequence). The V end was cut by 3 bases, the J end by 2 bases, with 14 bases between. There are 15 residues in the CDR3.

The chain couples TRBV19 to TRBJ1-1; possible D gene TRBD1, 5 bases. V lost 7 bases, J lost 1 base, and 16 bases lay in between. The CDR3 is 15 amino acids. CDR1 is LNHDA and CDR2 is SQIVND in the germline V gene (reference sequence). CDR3 protein: CASMWGTIPNTEAFF. CDR3 coding DNA: TGTGCCAGTATGTGGGGGACTATTCCGAACACTGAAGCTTTCTTT.

The chain combines TRBV6-5 with TRBJ2-2, with a weak D call TRBD2 (5 bases). Germline-derived CDR1 and CDR2 are MNHEY and SVGAGI. The CDR3 length is 15 residues. V gave up 5 bases and J gave up 2 bases, with 12 bases separating them. The DNA for the CDR3 is TGTGCCAGCAGTCCGAGGGTCTCCAACACCGGGGAGCTGTTTTTT. Amino acid sequence: CASSPRVSNTGELFF.

This clone was observed once. V gene TRBV5-1 combines with J gene TRBJ2-1, with 8 bases matching TRBD2. The CDR3 contains 15 residues. V lost 0 bases and J lost 7; bases outside the gene matches: 6. Germline V gives CDR1 SGHRS, CDR2 YFSETQ. The CDR3 loop is CASSLAGGAGNEQFF. CDR3 sequence (DNA): TGCGCCAGCAGCTTGGCGGGGGGGGCCGGGAATGAGCAGTTCTTC.

V usage is TRBV27 and J usage is TRBJ1-1; D is perhaps TRBD1 (5 bases). Germline assignment: CDR1 MNHEY and CDR2 SMNVEV (reference sequence). The germline V and J ends were trimmed by 5 bases and 4 bases, with 11 bases remaining between them. The CDR3 sequence is 13 residues long. This CDR3 is CASSMGGPTEAFF. CDR3 sequence (DNA): TGTGCCAGCAGTATGGGGGGACCCACTGAAGCTTTCTTT.

The rearrangement links TRBV2 to TRBJ2-1; TRBD2 aligns across 10 bases. Germline V CDR1 and CDR2: SNHLY, FYNNEI. The J segment lost 5 bases and the V segment lost 3 bases, leaving 7 bases of the junction unmatched. The length of the CDR3 is 16 residues. The CDR3 DNA reads as TGTGCCAGCAGTGACGAACTAGCGGGGCCCCACAATGAGCAGTTCTTC. It specifies CASSDELAGPHNEQFF.

CDR3 DNA: TGTGCCAGCAGTTTGAGTAGCGGGGGAGATACGCAGTATTTT. This encodes CASSLSSGGDTQYF. The J gene is TRBJ2-3, the V gene TRBV28; the match to TRBD2 covers 9 bases. The CDR3 has 14 residues. After removal of 3 bases from V and 5 bases from J, the junction contained 3 bases not matched to a gene. Germline values: CDR1 MDHEN, CDR2 SYDVKM.

V is TRBV5-4 and J is TRBJ1-2, with 8 bases identical to TRBD1. Germline CDR1 SGHNT, CDR2 YYREEE (reference sequence). V lost 4 bases to trimming and J lost 3 bases; unmatched junction nucleotides: 11. CDR3 length: 16 amino acids. Written as DNA, the CDR3 is TGTGCCAGCAGCCTACTGGGACAGGAGAGCTACTATGGCTACACCTTC. Translating it yields CASSLLGQESYYGYTF.

This clone has a single count. V is TRBV5-6 and J is TRBJ1-6; 10 bases align to TRBD1. The CDR3 loop spans 17 amino acids. The junction had 10 bases not matched to a gene; V was cut back by 0 bases and J by 10 bases. Germline CDR1 SGHDT, CDR2 YYEEEE. This CDR3 reads CASSLVRQGAPGSPLHF. The CDR3 bases are TGTGCCAGCAGCTTGGTAAGACAGGGGGCGCCAGGATCACCCCTCCACTTT. Full variable domain (remainder filled in from reference TRBV5-6 and TRBJ1-6): DAGVTQSPTHLIKTRGQQVTLRCSPKSGHDTVSWYQQALGQGPQFIFQYYEEEERQRGNFPDRFSGHQFPNYSSELNVNALLLGDSALYLCASSLVRQGAPGSPLHFGNGTRLTVT.

This sequence joins TRBV6-6 and TRBJ1-6, with 7 positions matching TRBD1. The length of the CDR3 is 13 residues. The germline CDR1 and CDR2 sequences are MNHNY and SVGAGI (reference sequence). Losses at the gene ends were 6 bases for V and 5 bases for J; bases not matched to a gene: 1. The CDR3 DNA follows: TGTGCCAGCAGGGGACAGAATAATTCACCCCTCCACTTT. Translated, it gives CASRGQNNSPLHF.

This rearrangement joins TRBV2 to TRBJ1-5; possible D gene TRBD1, 5 bases. Germline assignment: CDR1 SNHLY and CDR2 FYNNEI. The V end lost 4 bases, the J end lost 1 base, and 11 bases lay between the germline ends. This CDR3 is built from 15 residues. The CDR3 spells CASSVGVASNQPQHF. In nucleotides, the CDR3 is TGTGCCAGCAGTGTAGGGGTGGCGAGCAATCAGCCCCAGCATTTT.

The chain links TRBV24-1 to TRBJ2-1; 11 bases map to TRBD1. CDR3 size: 16 residues. The germline V gene encodes CDR1 KGHDR and CDR2 SFDVKD. V dropped 4 bases and J dropped 5; count of bases not matched to a gene: 6. CDR3 DNA: TGTGCCACCAGTGACTCGGACAGGGGGCCGAACAATGAGCAGTTCTTC. Its translation: CATSDSDRGPNNEQFF.

This chain joins TRBV5-1 and TRBJ1-4, with D unresolved. V lost 0 bases and J 5 bases, leaving 8 bases between the germline ends. Germline V gives CDR1 SGHRS, CDR2 YFSETQ. The CDR3 runs to 14 residues. The CDR3, as DNA: TGCGCCAGCAGCTTGGGGGTAAACAATGAAAAACTGTTTTTT. Translation: CASSLGVNNEKLFF. Supplemented by reference TRBV5-1 and TRBJ1-4, the full variable domain reads KAGVTQTPRYLIKTRGQQVTLSCSPISGHRSVSWYQQTPGQGLQFLFEYFSETQRNKGNFPGRFSGRQFSNSRSEMNVSTLELGDSALYLCASSLGVNNEKLFFGSGTQLSVL.

V usage is TRBV3-1 (or the pseudogene TRBV3-2) and J usage is TRBJ1-1; D unresolved. V dropped 0 bases and J dropped 3 bases, with 17 bases sitting between them. Germline-derived CDR1 and CDR2 are LGHDT and YNNKEL (reference sequence). The CDR3 has 17 amino acids. The CDR3 coding sequence is TGTGCCAGCAGCCAAGATTTAGGGAGACCGAAGGACACTGAAGCTTTCTTT. This translates into CASSQDLGRPKDTEAFF.

The chain employs TRBV5-1 and TRBJ1-1; tentatively, D is TRBD1 (5 bases). The CDR3 is 15 residues long. From germline, CDR1 is SGHRS and CDR2 YFSETQ. V lost 4 bases, J lost 4 bases, and 17 bases lay in between. The CDR3 sequence: CASSRGVPRATEAFF. The CDR3 DNA follows: TGCGCCAGCAGCCGAGGGGTCCCGCGGGCCACTGAAGCTTTCTTT.

The chain combines TRBV28 with TRBJ1-5; D is uncertain. The germline V gene encodes CDR1 MDHEN and CDR2 SYDVKM. The V end lost 5 bases, the J end lost 0 bases, and 8 bases lay between the germline ends. The length of the CDR3 is 14 residues. The CDR3 here is CASSKLTSNQPQHF. Here the CDR3 DNA reads TGTGCCAGCAGTAAGCTGACTAGCAATCAGCCCCAGCATTTT.

This chain uses TRBV24-1 with TRBJ1-2, with TRBD1 matching 8 bases. V lost 2 bases to trimming and J lost 1 base; unmatched junction nucleotides: 8. CDR1 KGHDR and CDR2 SFDVKD come from the germline V gene. This CDR3 is 17 amino acids long. DNA of the CDR3: TGTGCCACCAGTGATTGGACAGGGACAGAATTTAACTATGGCTACACCTTC. Residues: CATSDWTGTEFNYGYTF.

This sequence joins TRBV28 and TRBJ1-1; D gene unclear. The length of the CDR3 is 14 residues. Germline-derived CDR1 and CDR2 are MDHEN and SYDVKM. Trimming pared 2 bases from V and 2 bases from J, leaving 9 bases between. CDR3 DNA: TGTGCCAGCAGTTTAGTGGACGGTAACACTGAAGCTTTCTTT. Its protein product is CASSLVDGNTEAFF.

This clone was counted once. V usage is TRBV5-1 and J usage is TRBJ1-4; TRBD1 agrees at 8 bases. Looked up from germline, CDR1 is SGHRS and CDR2 is YFSETQ. The CDR3 spans 16 residues. The V segment lost 3 bases and the J segment 0 bases; nucleotides outside the gene matches: 4. The CDR3 bases are TGCGCCAGCAGCTCGGACAGGGTGGCAACTAATGAAAAACTGTTTTTT. Its protein product is CASSSDRVATNEKLFF.

V gene TRBV6-1 combines with J gene TRBJ1-2, with D perhaps matching TRBD1 (5 bases). The CDR3 length is 15 residues. The germline V gene encodes CDR1 MNHNS and CDR2 SASEGT. Trimming pared 2 bases from V and 3 bases from J, leaving 13 bases between. The CDR3: CASSEMGGFHYGYTF. The CDR3 DNA sequence: TGTGCCAGCAGTGAAATGGGGGGGTTCCACTATGGCTACACCTTC.

V usage is TRBV5-1 and J usage is TRBJ2-3; TRBD2 matches at 9 bases. The germline V gene encodes CDR1 SGHRS and CDR2 YFSETQ. This CDR3 spans 14 amino acids. With V trimmed by 5 bases and J by 0 bases, 1 base remained unmatched. CDR3 nucleotide sequence: TGCGCCAGCAGGACTAGCGGAAGCACAGATACGCAGTATTTT. This sequence encodes CASRTSGSTDTQYF.

V gene TRBV19 combines with J gene TRBJ1-5; tentative D call: TRBD1 (5 bases). Germline-derived CDR1 and CDR2 are LNHDA and SQIVND (reference sequence). The V end was cut by 5 bases, the J end by 8 bases, with 13 bases between. The CDR3 has 13 residues. As DNA, the CDR3 is TGTGCCAGTAGTCCGGGGGTTGGGGAGCCCCAGCATTTT. As protein: CASSPGVGEPQHF. The full variable domain, completed using reference TRBV19 and TRBJ1-5, is DGGITQSPKYLFRKEGQNVTLSCEQNLNHDAMYWYRQDPGQGLRLIYYSQIVNDFQKGDIAEGYSVSREKKESFPLTVTSAQKNPTAFYLCASSPGVGEPQHFGDGTRLSIL.

The chain carries TRBV24-1 and TRBJ1-1; 10 nucleotides match TRBD1. The CDR3 contains 16 residues. The J segment lost 5 bases and the V segment lost 0 bases, leaving 5 bases of the junction unmatched. Germline CDR1 is KGHDR and CDR2 is SFDVKD. The DNA for the CDR3 is TGTGCCACCAGTGATTTGCCCGGGACAGGGGAGACTGAAGCTTTCTTT. Translation: CATSDLPGTGETEAFF.

V usage is TRBV7-3 and J usage is TRBJ2-1, with 8 nucleotides matching TRBD1. This CDR3 is 14 amino acids long. Germline V gives CDR1 SGHTA, CDR2 FQGTGA. Trimming at V came to 4 bases and at J to 9 bases, leaving 8 bases not matched to a gene. Written as DNA, the CDR3 is TGTGCCAGCAGCTCTCAGACAGGGGCAGGTGAGCAGTTCTTC. It translates to CASSSQTGAGEQFF.

V gene TRBV2 combines with J gene TRBJ2-3, with no clear D. The CDR3 runs 14 residues. Looked up from germline, CDR1 is SNHLY and CDR2 is FYNNEI. The V gene lost 2 bases and the J gene lost 6 bases, with 12 bases spanning the gap. The CDR3, as DNA: TGTGCCAGCAGTGAACCCAATAGGCGGGATACGCAGTATTTT. Its translation: CASSEPNRRDTQYF.

The V gene is TRBV6-2 or TRBV6-3, the J gene TRBJ2-7, with a weak D call TRBD1 (5 bases). Deletions cut 5 bases from V and 2 bases from J, with 19 bases between. The CDR3 consists of 16 residues. The germline V gene encodes CDR1 MNHEY and CDR2 SVGEGT. The CDR3, as DNA: TGTGCCAGCAGTAAAATACAGGTCCAGCTAACCTACGAGCAGTACTTC. It yields the protein CASSKIQVQLTYEQYF.

CDR3 sequence: CASSGALGLYYGYTF. The CDR3 nucleotides are TGTGCCAGCAGTGGGGCCTTAGGACTGTACTATGGCTACACCTTC. This chain joins TRBV2 and TRBJ1-2; no reliable D call. The germline gives CDR1 SNHLY, CDR2 FYNNEI. Trimming cost V 4 bases and J 3 bases, with 15 bases left between them. CDR3 size: 15 residues.

The rearrangement joins TRBV24-1 to TRBJ2-2; TRBD2 might be the D (5 bases). CDR1 and CDR2 from the germline V gene are KGHDR and SFDVKD. Trimming removed 1 base from V and 1 base from J, with 12 bases in between. The CDR3 totals 17 residues. The CDR3 bases are TGTGCCACCAGTGATTTACCGGGAATTCTGAACACCGGGGAGCTGTTTTTT. As protein: CATSDLPGILNTGELFF.